Ten or more counts support the clone carrying this T cell receptor (beta chain). Its target is not known. The CDR3 is made up of 13 amino acids. Per the germline V gene, CDR1 is DFQATT and CDR2 is SNEGSKA (reference sequence). Trimming took off 0 bases at V and 1 base at J, with 6 bases between the two ends. This record belongs to a study of molecular identifiers for immune sequencing clone quantification. In the study overall: Replicate experiments divided RNA from approximately 22,000 or 94,000 naive CD8 cells into five parts and sequenced four.

Listed TCR primers and previously described methods were used for bulk TCR libraries. TCRdb independently ran MiXCR on the PCR reads; one entry per CDR3 protein. This sample has hundreds of thousands of distinct CDR3 sequences, with just under 20% found just once. Overall study findings and caveats: Underestimation of highly expanded clone sizes could arise where identical TCR molecules share a barcode.

The chain joins TRBV20-1 to TRBJ1-1, with no clear D. The receptor was isolated from a human donor in good health. Some libraries in this study had Jurkat cell RNA spiked in. The sample was naive CD8+ T cells from blood, with Jurkat cell RNA spiked in. As for subset: FACS-sorted CD8+CD4-CCR7+CD45RA+ naive T cells. The CDR3 protein is CSAREGKNTEAFF. In nucleotides, the CDR3 is TGCAGTGCTAGAGAGGGCAAGAACACTGAAGCTTTCTTT.